The clone carrying this TCR beta chain was seen a handful of times. CDR1 is MDHEN and CDR2 is SYDVKM in the germline V gene. V dropped 3 bases and J dropped 7; count of bases not matched to a gene: 7. The CDR3 totals 16 residues. In the authors' workflow: Scientists estimated how many nucleated cells there were by amplifying reference gene primers. Method: immunoSEQ multiplex PCR; TCRdb's copy keeps in-frame clones and lacks some. That table furnishes V, J and clone size, whereas the DNA furnished D and trimming. The sample records about 230,000 clones, around 78% being singletons. The sample belongs to a study of blood T cell repertoires in COVID-19. The wider study: Donors in the United States, Italy and Spain gave samples during acute or convalescent COVID-19. PBMCs, B-cell-depleted T cells, or T cells provided the cDNA or gDNA that made up the material.

This chain links TRBV28 with TRBJ2-1; 12 nucleotides match TRBD2. The origin of this receptor is a woman in her seventies with active or convalescent COVID-19. Material: peripheral blood. The CDR3 loop reads CASSLTSGSIKNEQFF. CDR3 nucleotides: TGTGCCAGCAGTTTGACTAGCGGGAGTATAAAGAATGAGCAGTTCTTC.